The sequence of this T cell receptor (beta chain) was determined in a study of shared clonotypes between healthy human individuals. General study results and limits: Only blood was sampled, and tissue TCR repertoires likely differ from blood ones.

Caucasian adults residing in Nashville, Tennessee made up all the donors. Germline V gene sequence: CDR1 LGHNA, CDR2 YSLEER. V was clipped by 2 bases and J by 5 bases; unmatched bases: 8. There are 16 residues in the CDR3. A note on this clone: The antigen remains unidentified.

In the original workflow: As immunoSEQ supplied junction-only sequences (without quality scores), filtering differed. Sequencing used immunoSEQ multiplex PCR; TCRdb keeps in-frame clones, though not all of them. The V and J calls and clone size come from that table; D and trimming were worked out from the DNA. The sample has fewer than 700,000 clones, around 81% seen once; the top ten hold around 11%. The clonotype comes from a woman aged 35 to 49 in good health. Some clones in this sample may be carry-over from other donors' samples. The chain has TRBV4-3 and TRBJ2-2; 7 bases are shared with TRBD2. Material: PBMCs. The CDR3 sequence is CASSQTAGVFTGELFF. The CDR3 DNA is TGCGCCAGCAGCCAAACCGCGGGAGTATTTACCGGGGAGCTGTTTTTT.